One TCR beta chain is described in this entry. Sequencing was performed with immunoSEQ multiplex PCR; in TCRdb, only in-frame clones are kept and a portion is missing. Here the sample spans around 150,000 clones, roughly 94% being singletons. Germline CDR1 reads SGHDT; CDR2 reads YYEEEE. Trimming took 2 bases from V and 7 from J, leaving 10 bases between them. CDR3 length: 14 amino acids. This record belongs to a study of control samples from healthy donors and cancer patients. This TCR came from a man in his sixties with colorectal cancer. V and J are TRBV5-6 and TRBJ1-6, with D possibly TRBD1 on 6 matching bases. Sequencing was done on a sample of PBMCs. In DNA form, the CDR3 reads TGTGCCAGCAGCTTCCGGGACAACAATTCACCCCTCCACTTT. This sequence encodes CASSFRDNNSPLHF.